The clone carrying this T cell receptor beta chain was seen more than once but under ten times. The sample is drawn from a study of identical twins. TCRdb reprocessed the 5' RACE reads via MiXCR and lists one record per CDR3 protein. The sample shows about 530,000 distinct CDR3 sequences, approximately 14% of them seen only once. V trimming: 6 bases; J trimming: 0 bases; junction bases outside the gene matches: 7. Germline CDR1 and CDR2: SEHNR and FQNEAQ (reference sequence). The CDR3 totals 17 residues. The sample also formed part of further work on yellow fever vaccine responses in identical twins.

This receptor was identified in a young woman in good health. The J gene is TRBJ2-1, the V gene TRBV7-9, with 11 bases matching TRBD2. What was sequenced was CD4+ T cells sorted from blood. The CDR3 sequence: CASRRGTSGGSYNEQFF. In DNA form, the CDR3 reads TGTGCCAGCAGAAGGGGGACTAGCGGAGGCTCCTACAATGAGCAGTTCTTC. Based on the CDR3 plus reference TRBV7-9 and TRBJ2-1, the full variable domain is DTGVSQNPRHKITKRGQNVTFRCDPISEHNRLYWYRQTLGQGPEFLTYFQNEAQLEKSRLLSDRFSAERPKGSFSTLEIQRTEQGDSAMYLCASRRGTSGGSYNEQFFGPGTRLTVL.